The next 3 T cell receptor beta chains were all read from a single sample in a study of blood T cell repertoires in COVID-19. The table came from immunoSEQ multiplex PCR; TCRdb's copy has only in-frame clones and leaves some out. Of 95,000 to 150,000 clones in the sample, roughly three quarters are singletons; the top ten hold roughly 7.9%. Sequencing used peripheral blood. Receptors were obtained from a human donor in a cohort sampled during active COVID-19.

The gene calls are TRBV2 and TRBJ1-4, with D possibly matching TRBD1 (6 bases). CDR1 and CDR2 (germline): SNHLY, FYNNEI. The CDR3 extends over 13 amino acids. The germline V and J ends were trimmed by 7 bases and 8 bases, with 14 bases remaining between them. CDR3 in amino acids: CASTEDSGEKLFF. The CDR3 DNA sequence: TGTGCCAGCACCGAGGACAGTGGAGAAAAACTGTTTTTT. Variable domain in full (rest from reference TRBV2 and TRBJ1-4): EPEVTQTPSHQVTQMGQEVILRCVPISNHLYFYWYRQILGQKVEFLVSFYNNEISEKSEIFDDQFSVERPDGSNFTLKIRSTKLEDSAMYFCASTEDSGEKLFFGSGTQLSVL.

The chain links TRBV11-2 to TRBJ2-7; 13 bases agree with TRBD2. The CDR3 totals 16 residues. With 3 bases clipped from V and 4 bases from J, the junction kept 6 bases outside the gene matches. Germline V gives CDR1 SGHAT, CDR2 FQNNGV. The CDR3 region is CASSFRGTSGNYEQYF. CDR3 nucleotides: TGTGCCAGCAGCTTTCGGGGGACTAGCGGGAATTACGAGCAGTACTTC.

This chain joins TRBV11-2 and TRBJ1-4; 7 nucleotides match TRBD1. CDR1 SGHAT and CDR2 FQNNGV come from the germline V gene. The V and J ends lost 5 bases and 10 bases, in that order; junction bases with no gene match: 10. This CDR3 is built from 14 residues. The CDR3 protein is CASSVTGELGKLFF. The CDR3 DNA sequence: TGTGCCAGCAGCGTTACAGGGGAGCTGGGAAAACTGTTTTTT.